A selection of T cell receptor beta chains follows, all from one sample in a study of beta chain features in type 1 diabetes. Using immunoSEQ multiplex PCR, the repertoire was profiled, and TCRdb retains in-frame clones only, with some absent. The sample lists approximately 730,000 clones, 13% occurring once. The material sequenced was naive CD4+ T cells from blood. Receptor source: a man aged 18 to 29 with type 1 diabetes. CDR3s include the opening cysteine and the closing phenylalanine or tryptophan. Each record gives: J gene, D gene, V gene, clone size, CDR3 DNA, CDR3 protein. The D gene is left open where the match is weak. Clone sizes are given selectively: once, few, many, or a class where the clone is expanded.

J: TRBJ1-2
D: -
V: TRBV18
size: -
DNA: TGTGCCAGCTCACCGCTAGCCTTGGAGTCGGGCTATGGCTACACCTTC
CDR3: CASSPLALESGYGYTF

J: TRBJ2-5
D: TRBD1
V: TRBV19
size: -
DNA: TGTGCCAGTAGACCGGACAGGGTTAAGACCCAGTACTTC
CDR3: CASRPDRVKTQYF

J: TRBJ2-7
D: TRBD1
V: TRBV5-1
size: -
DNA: TGCGCCAGCAGCTTGGCCGGGACAGGGCACTACGAGCAGTACTTC
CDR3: CASSLAGTGHYEQYF

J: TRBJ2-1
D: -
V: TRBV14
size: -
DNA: TGTGCCAGCAGCCAGGACCGCAATTACAATGAGCAGTTCTTC
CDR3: CASSQDRNYNEQFF

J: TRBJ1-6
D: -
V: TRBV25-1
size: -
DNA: TGTGCCAGCAGTGAATTGATAAGTAATTCACCCCTCCACTTT
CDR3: CASSELISNSPLHF

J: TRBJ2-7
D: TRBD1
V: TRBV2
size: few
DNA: TGTGCCAGCAGTGAACAGGGGACAGGGGGCGTGGACGAGCAGTACTTC
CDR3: CASSEQGTGGVDEQYF

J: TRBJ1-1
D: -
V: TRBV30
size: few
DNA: TGTGCCTGGAGCAGGGGAACCACTGAAGCTTTCTTT
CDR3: CAWSRGTTEAFF

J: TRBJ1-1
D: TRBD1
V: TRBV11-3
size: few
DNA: TGTGCCAGCAGCTTAAATCAGGGGGGCACTGAAGCTTTCTTT
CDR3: CASSLNQGGTEAFF

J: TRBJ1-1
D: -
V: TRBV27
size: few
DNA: TGTGCCAGCAGCCTATCCTTAAACACTGAAGCTTTCTTT
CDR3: CASSLSLNTEAFF

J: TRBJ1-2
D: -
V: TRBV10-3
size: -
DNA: TGTGCCATCGCGGAGAACTATGGCTACACCTTC
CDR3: CAIAENYGYTF

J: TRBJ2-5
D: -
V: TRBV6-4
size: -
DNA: TGTGCCAGCAGTTACTCGAGCTGGCGGCTAGCAGGCCAAGAGACCCAGTACTTC
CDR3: CASSYSSWRLAGQETQYF

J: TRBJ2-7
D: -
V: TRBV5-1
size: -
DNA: TGCGCCAGCAGCTTGGCGTGGCTACTCTCCTACGAGCAGTACTTC
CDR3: CASSLAWLLSYEQYF

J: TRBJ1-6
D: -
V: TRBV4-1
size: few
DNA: TGCGCCAGCAGCCAAGAACCAGATTCACCCCTCCACTTT
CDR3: CASSQEPDSPLHF

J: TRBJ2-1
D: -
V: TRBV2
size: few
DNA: TGTGCCAGCAGTGTGGAGGGGGGGTCCTACAATGAGCAGTTCTTC
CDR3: CASSVEGGSYNEQFF

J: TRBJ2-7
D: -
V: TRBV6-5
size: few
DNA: TGTGCCAGCAGCCTAGGGGGCTACGAGCAGTACTTC
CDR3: CASSLGGYEQYF